Each of the 3 T cell receptor beta chains below was sequenced from the same sample in a study of blood T cell repertoires in COVID-19. The table came from immunoSEQ multiplex PCR; TCRdb's copy has only in-frame clones and leaves some out. The sample includes 200,000 to 300,000 clones, around 90% of them seen just once. What was sequenced was peripheral blood. All receptors derive from a woman aged 30 to 39 with acute or convalescent COVID-19.

As regards this clone: The sample carries other DNA sequences with the same CDR3. The chain links TRBV19 to TRBJ2-7; 12 nucleotides align to TRBD1. V dropped 7 bases and J dropped 7; count of bases not matched to a gene: 8. CDR3 size: 14 residues. CDR1 and CDR2 from the germline V gene are LNHDA and SQIVND (reference sequence). CDR3 protein: CASTPGQGAGEQYF. CDR3 coding DNA: TGTGCCAGTACCCCGGGACAGGGGGCTGGGGAGCAGTACTTC.

This clone came up a few times. The chain has TRBV7-8 and TRBJ1-1, with 8 positions matching TRBD1. Per germline, CDR1 SGHVS and CDR2 FQNEAQ. The junction had 7 bases not matched to a gene; V was cut back by 5 bases and J by 5 bases. The CDR3 totals 14 residues. CDR3 amino acids: CASSLTGDRTEAFF. The CDR3 bases are TGTGCCAGCAGCCTGACAGGGGATAGGACTGAAGCTTTCTTT.

This chain joins TRBV2 and TRBJ2-7; 10 bases are shared with TRBD1. V shed 8 bases, J shed 5 bases, and the junction held 9 bases outside the gene matches. The CDR3 totals 14 residues. CDR1 and CDR2 from the germline V gene are SNHLY and FYNNEI. This CDR3 reads CASAGGQGLHEQYF. Written as DNA, the CDR3 is TGTGCCAGCGCTGGGGGACAGGGGCTCCACGAGCAGTACTTC. Looking up the rest from reference TRBV2 and TRBJ2-7 gives the full variable domain: EPEVTQTPSHQVTQMGQEVILRCVPISNHLYFYWYRQILGQKVEFLVSFYNNEISEKSEIFDDQFSVERPDGSNFTLKIRSTKLEDSAMYFCASAGGQGLHEQYFGPGTRLTVT.